Listed below are T cell receptor beta chains from one sample, sequenced in a study of post-analysis software for immune sequencing data. TCRdb recomputed calls from the PCR reads with MiXCR, one row per CDR3 protein. The sample includes under 650,000 distinct CDR3 sequences, 40% to 50% seen only once; the top ten take 1.7%. Specimen: blood. These receptors were obtained from a girl between 10 and 17 years old with multiple sclerosis. CDR3s include the opening cysteine and the closing phenylalanine or tryptophan. Each record gives: clone size, J gene, D gene, V gene, CDR3 protein, CDR3 DNA. The D gene is left open where the match is weak. The size entry is marked missing in some rows and otherwise reads once, few, many or a size class.

>once|TRBJ1-5|TRBD1|TRBV5-1
CASSFGTGDRNQPQHF
TGCGCCAGCAGCTTCGGAACAGGGGACCGCAATCAGCCCCAGCATTTT
>few|TRBJ2-1|-|TRBV4-1
CASNLDFYNEQFF
TGCGCCAGCAATTTGGACTTCTACAATGAGCAGTTCTTC
>-|TRBJ2-3|-|TRBV7-2
CASLKNRITDTQYF
TGTGCCAGCTTAAAAAACAGAATAACAGATACGCAGTATTTT
>few|TRBJ2-5|-|TRBV2
CASSETEQETQYF
TGTGCCAGCAGTGAAACGGAGCAAGAGACCCAGTACTTC
>few|TRBJ1-2|-|TRBV7-8
CASRLREGYGYTF
TGTGCCAGCAGACTACGGGAGGGCTATGGCTACACCTTC
>-|TRBJ2-1|-|TRBV7-9
CASSSFDREQFF
TGTGCCAGCAGCTCGTTTGACAGGGAGCAGTTCTTC
>few|TRBJ2-7|-|TRBV4-2
CASSQDTGSRRVYEQYF
TGTGCCAGCAGCCAAGATACCGGGTCTAGAAGGGTCTACGAGCAGTACTTC
>-|TRBJ2-5|-|TRBV10-3
CAISEPPGLSAQQYF
TGTGCCATCAGTGAGCCGCCCGGGTTGTCCGCACAGCAGTACTTC
>few|TRBJ1-1|-|TRBV29-1
CSMTGGGRAFF
TGCAGCATGACAGGAGGCGGGAGGGCTTTCTTT
>few|TRBJ2-5|TRBD2|TRBV12-3/TRBV12-4
CASSLTSAQETQYF
TGTGCCAGCAGTTTGACTAGCGCCCAAGAGACCCAGTACTTC
>-|TRBJ1-2|-|TRBV12-3/TRBV12-4
CASRLGVLFGYTF
TGTGCCAGCAGATTGGGGGTCCTATTTGGCTACACCTTC
>-|TRBJ1-4|-|TRBV14
CASSQGASEKLFF
TGTGCCAGCAGCCAGGGGGCGAGTGAAAAACTGTTTTTT
>few|TRBJ2-5|-|TRBV28
CASSLAGELETQYF
TGTGCCAGCAGTTTGGCCGGGGAGTTAGAAACCCAGTACTTC
>once|TRBJ1-2|TRBD1|TRBV6-6
CASSGTGAGYGYTF
TGTGCCAGCAGCGGGACAGGGGCAGGCTATGGCTACACCTTC
>once|TRBJ2-5|TRBD2|TRBV27
CASSPSESGAAEETQYF
TGTGCCAGCAGTCCCTCGGAGAGCGGGGCGGCGGAAGAGACCCAGTACTTC
>once|TRBJ1-2|-|TRBV29-1
CSVEVGQVNYGYTF
TGCAGCGTTGAAGTCGGGCAGGTTAACTATGGCTACACCTTC
>-|TRBJ2-7|TRBD1|TRBV6-4
CASSEQGDNGEQYF
TGTGCCAGCAGTGAGCAGGGGGATAACGGCGAGCAGTACTTC
>-|TRBJ1-6|-|TRBV12-3/TRBV12-4
CASSLSGSYNSPLHF
TGTGCCAGCAGTTTGAGCGGGAGCTATAATTCACCCCTCCACTTT
>few|TRBJ2-1|-|TRBV5-1
CASSLEGPYSNEQFF
TGCGCCAGCAGTTTGGAGGGCCCCTACTCCAATGAGCAGTTCTTC
>few|TRBJ1-2|-|TRBV29-1
CSVDPMGRGNYGYTF
TGCAGCGTTGACCCCATGGGACGAGGCAACTATGGCTACACCTTC
>-|TRBJ1-4|-|TRBV7-9
CASSRQEEKLFF
TGCGCCAGCAGCCGACAAGAGGAAAAACTGTTTTTT
>few|TRBJ2-1|TRBD2|TRBV4-1
CASSELTSGGNEQFF
TGCGCCAGCAGCGAGCTCACTAGCGGGGGGAATGAGCAGTTCTTC
>-|TRBJ2-7|-|TRBV7-6
CASSPLSGEQYF
TGTGCCAGCAGCCCCCTCTCGGGCGAGCAGTACTTC
>-|TRBJ1-2|-|TRBV19
CASSPRPVETQGYTF
TGTGCCAGTAGTCCGCGGCCAGTGGAGACCCAAGGCTACACCTTC
>-|TRBJ2-7|-|TRBV5-1
CASSLESATYEQYF
TGCGCCAGCAGCTTGGAATCAGCAACCTACGAGCAGTACTTC
>once|TRBJ2-7|TRBD1|TRBV19
CASSPPGTGIYEQYF
TGTGCCAGTAGCCCCCCCGGGACAGGGATATACGAGCAGTACTTC
>-|TRBJ2-7|-|TRBV3-1
CASSPSRGSYEQYF
TGTGCCAGCAGCCCTTCGCGGGGCTCCTACGAGCAGTACTTC
>-|TRBJ2-1|-|TRBV6-1
CASRSPKFSYNEQFF
TGTGCCAGCAGAAGCCCTAAATTCTCCTACAATGAGCAGTTCTTC
>-|TRBJ2-7|-|TRBV5-1
CASSLSLRDTYEQYF
TGCGCCAGCAGCTTGTCTCTCAGGGACACCTACGAGCAGTACTTC
>few|TRBJ1-1|-|TRBV20-1
CSARDGRQEGRDTEAFF
TGCAGTGCTAGAGATGGGCGGCAGGAAGGAAGGGACACTGAAGCTTTCTTT
>-|TRBJ2-7|TRBD1|TRBV10-3
CAISATGTVRPYEQYF
TGTGCCATCAGTGCGACAGGGACCGTCAGACCCTACGAGCAGTACTTC
>once|TRBJ2-1|TRBD1|TRBV6-4
CASSDSGQGAYNEQFF
TGTGCCAGCAGTGACTCGGGACAGGGGGCATACAATGAGCAGTTCTTC
>-|TRBJ2-1|-|TRBV6-1
CASSRGAGFYNEQFF
TGTGCCAGCAGTAGGGGAGCGGGTTTTTACAATGAGCAGTTCTTC
>-|TRBJ2-5|TRBD2|TRBV7-2
CASSLAWRGAWETQYF
TGTGCCAGCAGCTTAGCTTGGCGGGGGGCCTGGGAGACCCAGTACTTC
>few|TRBJ1-5|-|TRBV27
CASSPWTPNQPQHF
TGTGCCAGCAGCCCCTGGACACCCAATCAGCCCCAGCATTTT
>-|TRBJ2-7|TRBD2|TRBV7-3
CASSSTQRGYYNEQYF
TGTGCCAGCAGCTCCACGCAGCGGGGGTACTACAATGAGCAGTACTTC
>few|TRBJ1-2|-|TRBV29-1
CSADREGEINGYTF
TGCAGCGCAGACCGAGAGGGGGAGATCAATGGCTACACCTTC
>-|TRBJ2-5|-|TRBV7-9
CASSSMMGGKETQYF
TGTGCCAGCAGCTCGATGATGGGGGGAAAAGAGACCCAGTACTTC
>-|TRBJ2-7|-|TRBV12-3/TRBV12-4
CASNLTYEQYF
TGTGCCAGCAACCTTACTTACGAGCAGTACTTC
>few|TRBJ1-2|TRBD1|TRBV19
CASIRTGGTGWNYGYTF
TGTGCCAGTATACGGACCGGGGGGACAGGATGGAACTATGGCTACACCTTC
>-|TRBJ2-7|TRBD2|TRBV7-8
CASSTSGNSYEQYF
TGTGCCAGCAGTACGAGCGGGAACTCCTACGAGCAGTACTTC